The following is a TCR beta chain sequence with its context. Its antigen is as yet unknown. The data derive from a study of cytomegalovirus exposure and HLA in healthy donors. The PCR was carried out with 60 Vbeta primers and 13 Jbeta primers. Repertoires were generated with immunoSEQ multiplex PCR, while TCRdb's copy carries only in-frame clones and drops some. The top ten hold around 7% of the sample, which has over 150,000 clones, 80% seen once. Broader study findings: The presence/absence work took it that sequencing depth was about the same across donors. Analysis performed later found around 15,000 TCR beta sequences associated with HLA alleles at 0.05 false discovery rate. An analysis done earlier found most TCR beta V segments productive about 87% or about 30% of the time.

Germline lookup yields CDR1 MNHEY and CDR2 SMNVEV (reference sequence). Trimming pared 4 bases from V and 1 base from J, leaving 14 bases between. CDR3 length: 16 amino acids. The TCR was taken from a man aged 25-45 years in good health and CMV-seropositive. Sequencing was performed on PBMCs. The rearrangement uses TRBV27 and TRBJ1-5; no firm D call. CDR3: CASSSLAGTSNQPQHF. The CDR3 region has the DNA TGTGCCAGCAGTTCCCTCGCGGGCACAAGCAATCAGCCCCAGCATTTT.